The T cell receptor (beta chain) under discussion was sequenced for a study of cytomegalovirus exposure and HLA in healthy donors. Study-level information: As released early, the data held 80 million to 90 million unique TCRs from HLA-typed donors. General study points: TRBV6-2, TRBV6-3 and some other V segments were unresolvable in 87-base-pair reads.

The PCR made use of 60 Vbeta and 13 Jbeta primers. The method was immunoSEQ multiplex PCR; TCRdb's version includes in-frame clones alone and lacks a portion of them. This table has about 150,000 clones, roughly 80% appearing once. This clone has just a few counts. Antigen specificity is unknown. Germline V gene lookup returns CDR1 SNHLY and CDR2 FYNNEI. The trim removed 7 bases at V and 0 bases at J, leaving 10 bases unmatched. The CDR3 runs 16 residues. The chain combines TRBV2 with TRBJ2-7, with 9 bases aligning to TRBD2. The sample was PBMCs. The clonotype was recovered from a male donor in good health and CMV-seronegative. CDR3 in amino acids: CASIALAGRSSYEQYF. CDR3 bases: TGTGCCAGCATCGCGCTAGCGGGGCGAAGCTCCTACGAGCAGTACTTC.